The clone carrying this TCR beta chain was seen at least ten times. Its antigen is not known. Germline CDR1 reads SGDLS; CDR2 reads YYNGEE. V lost 5 bases, J lost 6 bases, and 10 bases stayed unmatched. CDR3 length equals 14 residues. This entry is derived from a study of CD8 T cells in ankylosing spondylitis. General observations from the study: With a CD8+ phenotype, disease-linked clones were relatively rare in peripheral blood. Some motif variants were previously reported in reactive arthritis synovial fluid and blood. Ankylosing spondylitis blood appeared to be characterized by a TCR beta motif of about 8 highly homologous variants.

TCRdb re-analysed the 5' RACE reads in MiXCR, keeping a single row per CDR3 protein. Of around 450,000 distinct CDR3 sequences in the sample, about 24% are singletons; the top ten hold roughly 0.9%. The sequenced material came from blood, either unsorted or a sorted T cell fraction (not recorded which). This sequence joins TRBV9 and TRBJ1-2; 7 nucleotides agree with TRBD1. This clonotype was sampled from a male donor with ankylosing spondylitis. In DNA form, the CDR3 reads TGTGCCAGCAGTACGACAGGGCTCGTCCATGGCTACACCTTC. The encoded protein is CASSTTGLVHGYTF. Drawing the rest from reference TRBV9 and TRBJ1-2, the complete variable domain is DSGVTQTPKHLITATGQRVTLRCSPRSGDLSVYWYQQSLDQGLQFLIQYYNGEERAKGNILERFSAQQFPDLHSELNLSSLELGDSALYFCASSTTGLVHGYTFGSGTRLTVV.